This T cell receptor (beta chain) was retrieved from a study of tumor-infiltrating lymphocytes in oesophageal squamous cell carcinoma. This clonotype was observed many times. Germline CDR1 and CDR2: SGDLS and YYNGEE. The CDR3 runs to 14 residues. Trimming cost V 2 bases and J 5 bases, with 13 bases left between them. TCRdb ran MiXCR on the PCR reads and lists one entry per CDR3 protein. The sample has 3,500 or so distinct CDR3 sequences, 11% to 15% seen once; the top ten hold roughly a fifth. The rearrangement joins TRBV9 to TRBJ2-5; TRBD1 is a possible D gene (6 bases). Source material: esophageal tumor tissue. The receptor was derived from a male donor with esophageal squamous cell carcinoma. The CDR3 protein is CASSVTGTVETQYF. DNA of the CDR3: TGTGCCAGCAGCGTCACAGGGACGGTTGAGACCCAGTACTTC.